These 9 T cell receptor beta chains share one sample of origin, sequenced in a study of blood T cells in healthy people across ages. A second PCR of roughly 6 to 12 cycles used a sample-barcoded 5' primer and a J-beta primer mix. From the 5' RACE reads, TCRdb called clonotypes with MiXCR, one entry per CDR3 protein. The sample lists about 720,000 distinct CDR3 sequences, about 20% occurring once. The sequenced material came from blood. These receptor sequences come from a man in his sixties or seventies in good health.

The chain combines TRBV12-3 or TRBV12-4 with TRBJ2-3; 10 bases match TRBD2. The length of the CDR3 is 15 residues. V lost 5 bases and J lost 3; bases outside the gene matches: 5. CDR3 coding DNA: TGTGCCAGCAGTGTTCTAGCGGGGGTTACAGATACGCAGTATTTT. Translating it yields CASSVLAGVTDTQYF.

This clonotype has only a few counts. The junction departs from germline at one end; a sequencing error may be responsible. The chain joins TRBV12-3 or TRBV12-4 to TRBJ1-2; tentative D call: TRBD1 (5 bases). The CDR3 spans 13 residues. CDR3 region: CACSSRDPRGYTF. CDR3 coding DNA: TGTGCCTGCAGTTCCCGGGACCCGAGAGGCTACACCTTC.

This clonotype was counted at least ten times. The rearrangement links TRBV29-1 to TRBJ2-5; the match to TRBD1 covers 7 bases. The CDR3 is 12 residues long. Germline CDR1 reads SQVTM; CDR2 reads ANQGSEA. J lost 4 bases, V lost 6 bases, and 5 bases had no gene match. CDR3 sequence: CSVRQGTETQYF. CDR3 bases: TGCAGCGTGAGACAGGGAACAGAGACCCAGTACTTC.

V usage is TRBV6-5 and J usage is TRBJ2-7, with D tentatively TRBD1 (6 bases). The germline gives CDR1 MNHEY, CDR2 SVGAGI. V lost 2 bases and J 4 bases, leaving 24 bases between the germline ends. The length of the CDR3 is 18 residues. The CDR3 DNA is TGTGCCAGCAGTTACCCCTCCTCCCTGAGCAGGGGACCTTACGAGCAGTACTTC. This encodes CASSYPSSLSRGPYEQYF.

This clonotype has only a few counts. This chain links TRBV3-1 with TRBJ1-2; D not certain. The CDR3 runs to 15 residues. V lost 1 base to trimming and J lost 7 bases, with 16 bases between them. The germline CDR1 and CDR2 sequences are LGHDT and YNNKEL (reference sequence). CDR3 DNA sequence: TGTGCCAGCAGCCAAGGGGCTTTGGCTGGTGGTGGCTACACCTTC. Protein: CASSQGALAGGGYTF.

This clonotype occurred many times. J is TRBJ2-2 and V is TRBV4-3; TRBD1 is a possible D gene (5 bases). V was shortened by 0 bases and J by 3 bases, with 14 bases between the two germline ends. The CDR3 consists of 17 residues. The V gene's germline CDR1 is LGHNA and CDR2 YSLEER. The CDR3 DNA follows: TGCGCCAGCAGCCAAGAGGGGTACCAGGGATACACCGGGGAGCTGTTTTTT. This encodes CASSQEGYQGYTGELFF.

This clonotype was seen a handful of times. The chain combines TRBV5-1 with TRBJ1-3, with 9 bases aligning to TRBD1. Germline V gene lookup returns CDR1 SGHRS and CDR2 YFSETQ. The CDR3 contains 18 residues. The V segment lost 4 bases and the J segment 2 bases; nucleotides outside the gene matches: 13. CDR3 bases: TGCGCCAGCAGCGGGGGACAGGGCCTCAGGACTGCTGGAAACACCATATATTTT. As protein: CASSGGQGLRTAGNTIYF.

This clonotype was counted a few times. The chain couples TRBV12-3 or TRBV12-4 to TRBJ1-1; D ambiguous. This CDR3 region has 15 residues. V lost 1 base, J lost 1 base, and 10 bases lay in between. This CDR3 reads CASSLVIVGNTEAFF. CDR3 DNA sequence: TGTGCCAGCAGTTTAGTGATTGTGGGGAACACTGAAGCTTTCTTT.

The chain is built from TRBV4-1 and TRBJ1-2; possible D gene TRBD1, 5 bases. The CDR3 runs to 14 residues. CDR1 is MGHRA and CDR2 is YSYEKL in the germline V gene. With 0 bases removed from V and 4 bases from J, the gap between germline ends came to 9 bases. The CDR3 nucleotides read TGCGCCAGCAGCCAAGACCAGGGAACCTATGGCTACACCTTC. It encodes CASSQDQGTYGYTF.